This T cell receptor (beta chain) derives from a study of T cell repertoires in cytomegalovirus infection (dated by TCRdb to between 2018 and 2021). At the level of the whole study: Alongside well-studied HLA-B-restricted epitopes, the peptide stimulations were aimed at recently identified HLA-C-restricted CMV epitopes, whose presentation resists viral immunomodulation. Donor HLA type was relevant to the analysis, as public TCR beta signatures indicated carriage of CMV infection together with the matching HLA type.

Notes on this clonotype: Its specific antigen is unknown. No qualities accompany the bases; no much larger clone lies one base away.

The run used an Illumina HiSeq 1500. TCRdb reran the public reads through fastp at Q25 and MiXCR, keeping productive beta chains. Rows matching on CDR3 protein sequence are summarized as one entry with the most common DNA and genes. The table for this sample lists 50,000 to 65,000 distinct CDR3 sequences; 20% to 25% of them were counted only once. More than 55% of the sample is taken by the ten largest. Overall study results and their limits: The ex vivo response was dominated by HLA-C-restricted CMV-specific TCR beta clonotypes, which also provided the single most frequent clonotype in two of eight donors. In both this cohort and an independent cohort of some 380 donors, the cumulative frequency of public TCR beta family members distinguished carriers of CMV infection plus the relevant HLA type.

The treatment or condition label of this sample denotes: in vitro stimulation with specific CMV peptide epitopes to enrich CMV-specific T cells. V is pared back by 3 bases and J by 0 bases, with 9 bases lying between the germline termini. In the germline V gene, CDR1 corresponds to SQVTM and CDR2 to ANQGSEA. The cysteine opens and the phenylalanine closes a CDR3 of 14 amino acids. Of the read, only the CDR3 DNA is kept; its 42 bases are in frame from base 1. The sequence joins TRBV29-1 to TRBJ2-1; the D gene cannot be resolved reliably. This sequence was found in a human donor in good health (CMV status not recorded). Some clones in this sample may be carry-over from other donors' samples. Sequenced material: CD8+ T cells from cultured PBMCs, taken from culture after CMV antigen stimulation. The CDR3 corresponds to CSVDFLSSYNEQFF. Read as DNA, the sequence is TGCAGCGTTGATTTCTTGAGCTCCTACAATGAGCAGTTCTTC.